This T cell receptor beta chain was identified during a study of blood T cell repertoires in COVID-19. Across the whole study: COVID-19 samples collected from the United States, Italy and Spain covered acute and convalescent phases. T cells, B-cell-depleted T cells, or PBMCs provided the cDNA or gDNA that served as material.

Assay used: immunoSEQ multiplex PCR; TCRdb lists only in-frame clones, some missing. The table lists approximately 99,000 clones, around 90% of them singletons. This CDR3 region has 14 residues. The TCR was taken from a human donor in a cohort sampled during active COVID-19. Source material: peripheral blood. The chain couples TRBV12-1 to TRBJ1-1; TRBD1, the table's D call, lacks a check against the DNA. TRBV12-1 is reported as a pseudogene. The CDR3 sequence is CASTLRGWNTEAFF. The CDR3 DNA follows: TGTGCCAGCACCCTGAGGGGGTGGAACACTGAAGCTTTCTTT.